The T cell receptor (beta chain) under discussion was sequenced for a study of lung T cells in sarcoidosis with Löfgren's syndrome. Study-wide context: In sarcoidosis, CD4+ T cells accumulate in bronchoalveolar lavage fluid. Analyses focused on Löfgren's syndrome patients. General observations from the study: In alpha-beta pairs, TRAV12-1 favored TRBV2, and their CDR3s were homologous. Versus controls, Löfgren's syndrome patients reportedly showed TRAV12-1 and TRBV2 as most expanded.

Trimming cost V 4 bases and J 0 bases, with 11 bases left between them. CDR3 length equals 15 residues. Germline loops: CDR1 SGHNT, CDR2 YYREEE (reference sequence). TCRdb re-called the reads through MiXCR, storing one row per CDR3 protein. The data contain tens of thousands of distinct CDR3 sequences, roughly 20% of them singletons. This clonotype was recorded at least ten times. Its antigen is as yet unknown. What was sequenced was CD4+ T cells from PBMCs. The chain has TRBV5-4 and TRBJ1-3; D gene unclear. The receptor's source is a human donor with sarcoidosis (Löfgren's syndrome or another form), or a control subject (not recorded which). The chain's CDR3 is CASSRDTASGNTIYF. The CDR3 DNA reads TGTGCCAGCAGCCGAGACACAGCCTCTGGAAACACCATATATTTT. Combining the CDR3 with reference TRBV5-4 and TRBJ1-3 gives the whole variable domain ETGVTQSPTHLIKTRGQQVTLRCSSQSGHNTVSWYQQALGQGPQFIFQYYREEENGRGNFPPRFSGLQFPNYSSELNVNALELDDSALYLCASSRDTASGNTIYFGEGSWLTVV.